This T cell receptor (beta chain) was found in a study of blood T cell repertoires in COVID-19. This clone was seen a single time. Original handling: Amplifying reference gene primers gave estimates of nucleated cell counts. The table came from immunoSEQ multiplex PCR; TCRdb's copy has only in-frame clones and leaves some out. V, J and clone size reflect that table, while D and trimming were determined from the DNA. The table lists tens of thousands of clones, about 81% of them singletons. The germline gives CDR1 SGHRS, CDR2 YFSETQ. V gave up 2 bases and J gave up 3 bases, with 12 bases separating them. CDR3 length equals 14 residues.

The specimen sequenced was peripheral blood. This chain connects TRBV5-1 to TRBJ2-7; a possible D gene is TRBD2 (6 bases). This sequence was found in a human donor with acute or convalescent COVID-19. The donor label of this sample is uncertain. The CDR3 coding sequence is TGCGCCAGCAGCTTCGTTTTGGGGGGCTACGAGCAGTACTTC. It encodes CASSFVLGGYEQYF.